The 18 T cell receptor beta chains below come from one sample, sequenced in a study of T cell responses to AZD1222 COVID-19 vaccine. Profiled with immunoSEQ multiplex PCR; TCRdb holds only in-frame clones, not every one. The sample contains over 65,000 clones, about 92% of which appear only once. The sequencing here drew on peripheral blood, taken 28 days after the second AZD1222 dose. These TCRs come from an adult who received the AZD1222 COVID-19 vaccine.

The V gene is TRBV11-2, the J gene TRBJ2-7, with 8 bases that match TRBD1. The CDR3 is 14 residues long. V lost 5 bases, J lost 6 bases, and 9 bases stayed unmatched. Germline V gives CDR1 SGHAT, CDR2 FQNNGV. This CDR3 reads CASSPDRGIREQYF. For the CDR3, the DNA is TGTGCCAGCAGCCCCGACAGGGGCATACGCGAGCAGTACTTC.

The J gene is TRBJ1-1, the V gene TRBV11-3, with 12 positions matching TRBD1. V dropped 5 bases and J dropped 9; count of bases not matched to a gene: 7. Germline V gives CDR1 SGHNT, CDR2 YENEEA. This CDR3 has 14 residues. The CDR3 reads CASSQGDRGPQAFF. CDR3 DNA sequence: TGTGCCAGCAGCCAAGGGGACAGGGGGCCGCAAGCTTTCTTT.

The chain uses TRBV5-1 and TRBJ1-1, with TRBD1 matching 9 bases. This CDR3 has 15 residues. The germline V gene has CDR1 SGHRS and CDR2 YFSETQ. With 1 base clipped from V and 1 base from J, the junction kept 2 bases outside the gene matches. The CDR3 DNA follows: TGCGCCAGCAGCTTGCGGACAGGGGCGAACACTGAAGCTTTCTTT. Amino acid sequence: CASSLRTGANTEAFF.

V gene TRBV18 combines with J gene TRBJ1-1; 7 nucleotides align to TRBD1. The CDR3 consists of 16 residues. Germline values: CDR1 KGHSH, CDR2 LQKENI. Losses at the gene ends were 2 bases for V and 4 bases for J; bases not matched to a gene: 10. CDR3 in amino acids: CASSPSPGQGGTEAFF. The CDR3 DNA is TGTGCCAGCTCACCATCGCCGGGCCAGGGGGGCACTGAAGCTTTCTTT.

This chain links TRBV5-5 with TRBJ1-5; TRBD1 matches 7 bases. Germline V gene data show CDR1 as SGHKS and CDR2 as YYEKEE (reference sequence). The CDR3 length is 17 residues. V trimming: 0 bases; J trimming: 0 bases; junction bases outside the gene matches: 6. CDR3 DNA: TGTGCCAGCAGCTTGGACAGGGGCCCTCTTAGCAATCAGCCCCAGCATTTT. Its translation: CASSLDRGPLSNQPQHF. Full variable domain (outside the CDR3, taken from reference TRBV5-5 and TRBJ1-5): DAGVTQSPTHLIKTRGQQVTLRCSPISGHKSVSWYQQVLGQGPQFIFQYYEKEERGRGNFPDRFSARQFPNYSSELNVNALLLGDSALYLCASSLDRGPLSNQPQHFGDGTRLSIL.

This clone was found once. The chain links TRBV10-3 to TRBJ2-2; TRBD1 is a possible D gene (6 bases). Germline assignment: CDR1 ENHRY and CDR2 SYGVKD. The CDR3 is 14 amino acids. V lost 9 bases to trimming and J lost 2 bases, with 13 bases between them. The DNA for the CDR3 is TGTGCCATAGCCGGGACACCAAACACCGGGGAGCTGTTTTTT. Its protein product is CAIAGTPNTGELFF.

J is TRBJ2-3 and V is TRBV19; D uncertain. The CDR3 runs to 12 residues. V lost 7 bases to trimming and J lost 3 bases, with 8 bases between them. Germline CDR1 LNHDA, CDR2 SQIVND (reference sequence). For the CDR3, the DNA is TGTGCCAGTAATTCCGCGACAGATACGCAGTATTTT. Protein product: CASNSATDTQYF.

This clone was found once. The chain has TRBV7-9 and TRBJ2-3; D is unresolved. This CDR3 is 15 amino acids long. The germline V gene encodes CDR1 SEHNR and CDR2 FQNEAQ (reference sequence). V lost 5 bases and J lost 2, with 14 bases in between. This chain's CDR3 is CASSLDGTLTDTQYF. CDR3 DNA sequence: TGTGCCAGCAGCCTGGACGGTACCCTCACAGATACGCAGTATTTT.

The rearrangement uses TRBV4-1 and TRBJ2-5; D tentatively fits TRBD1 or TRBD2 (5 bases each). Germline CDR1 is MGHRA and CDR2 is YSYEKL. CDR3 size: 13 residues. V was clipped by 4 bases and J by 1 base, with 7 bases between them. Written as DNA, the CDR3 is TGCGCCAGCAGCCTTGGGACCCAAGAGACCCAGTACTTC. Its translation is CASSLGTQETQYF.

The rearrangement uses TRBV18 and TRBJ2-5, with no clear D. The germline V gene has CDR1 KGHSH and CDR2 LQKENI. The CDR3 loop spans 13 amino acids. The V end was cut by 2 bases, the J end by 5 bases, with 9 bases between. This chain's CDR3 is CASSPGVGETQYF. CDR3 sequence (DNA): TGTGCCAGCTCACCAGGGGTCGGGGAGACCCAGTACTTC.

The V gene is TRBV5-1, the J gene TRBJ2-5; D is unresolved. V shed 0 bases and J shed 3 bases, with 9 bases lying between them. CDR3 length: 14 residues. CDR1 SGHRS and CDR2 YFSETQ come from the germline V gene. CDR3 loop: CASSLGPLEETQYF. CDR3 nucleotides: TGCGCCAGCAGCTTGGGACCTTTAGAAGAGACCCAGTACTTC. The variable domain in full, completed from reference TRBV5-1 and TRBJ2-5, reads KAGVTQTPRYLIKTRGQQVTLSCSPISGHRSVSWYQQTPGQGLQFLFEYFSETQRNKGNFPGRFSGRQFSNSRSEMNVSTLELGDSALYLCASSLGPLEETQYFGPGTRLLVL.

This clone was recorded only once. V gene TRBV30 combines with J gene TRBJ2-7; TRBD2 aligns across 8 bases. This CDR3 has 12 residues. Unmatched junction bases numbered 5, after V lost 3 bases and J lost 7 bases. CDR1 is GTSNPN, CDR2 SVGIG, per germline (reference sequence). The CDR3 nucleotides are TGTGCCTGGAGCGGGGGGGCGCGGGAGCAGTACTTC. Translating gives CAWSGGAREQYF. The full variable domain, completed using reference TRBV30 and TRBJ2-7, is SQTIHQWPATLVQPVGSPLSLECTVEGTSNPNLYWYRQAAGRGLQLLFYSVGIGQISSEVPQNLSASRPQDRQFILSSKKLLLSDSGFYLCAWSGGAREQYFGPGTRLTVT.

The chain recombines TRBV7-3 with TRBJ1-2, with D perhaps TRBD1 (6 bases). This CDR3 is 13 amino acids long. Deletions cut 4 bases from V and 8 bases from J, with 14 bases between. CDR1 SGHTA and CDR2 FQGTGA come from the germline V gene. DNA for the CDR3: TGTGCCAGCAGCTACACAGGGTCAGGGGGCTACACCTTC. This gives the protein CASSYTGSGGYTF. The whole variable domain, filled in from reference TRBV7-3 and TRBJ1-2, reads GAGVSQTPSNKVTEKGKYVELRCDPISGHTALYWYRQSLGQGPEFLIYFQGTGAADDSGLPNDRFFAVRPEGSVSTLKIQRTERGDSAVYLCASSYTGSGGYTFGSGTRLTVV.

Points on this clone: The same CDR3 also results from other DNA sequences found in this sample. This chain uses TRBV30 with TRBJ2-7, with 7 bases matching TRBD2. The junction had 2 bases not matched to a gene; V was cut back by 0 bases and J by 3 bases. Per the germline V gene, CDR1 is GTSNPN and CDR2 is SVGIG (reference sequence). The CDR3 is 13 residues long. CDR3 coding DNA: TGTGCCTGGAGTGTGGGGGGGAACTACGAGCAGTACTTC. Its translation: CAWSVGGNYEQYF.

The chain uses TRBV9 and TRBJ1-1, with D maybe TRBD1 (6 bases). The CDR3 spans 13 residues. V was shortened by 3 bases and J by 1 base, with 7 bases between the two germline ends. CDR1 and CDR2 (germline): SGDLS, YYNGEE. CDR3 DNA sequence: TGTGCCAGCAGCGGGGACACGAACACTGAAGCTTTCTTT. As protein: CASSGDTNTEAFF.

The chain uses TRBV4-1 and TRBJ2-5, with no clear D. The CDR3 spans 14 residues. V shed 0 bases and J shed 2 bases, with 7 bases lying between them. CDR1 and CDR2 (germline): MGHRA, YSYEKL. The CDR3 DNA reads TGCGCCAGCAGCCAAGATTCCCAGCAAGAGACCCAGTACTTC. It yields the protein CASSQDSQQETQYF.

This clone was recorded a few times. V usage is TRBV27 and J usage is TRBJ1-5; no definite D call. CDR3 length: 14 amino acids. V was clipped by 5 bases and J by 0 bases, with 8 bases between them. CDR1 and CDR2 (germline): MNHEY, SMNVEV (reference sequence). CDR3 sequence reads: CASSPLYSNQPQHF. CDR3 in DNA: TGTGCCAGCAGTCCTCTCTATAGCAATCAGCCCCAGCATTTT.

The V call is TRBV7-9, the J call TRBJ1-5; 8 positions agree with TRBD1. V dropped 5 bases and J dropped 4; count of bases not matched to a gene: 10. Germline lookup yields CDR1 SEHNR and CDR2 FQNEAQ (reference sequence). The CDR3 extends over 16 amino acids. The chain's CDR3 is CASSDDPDRGNQPQHF. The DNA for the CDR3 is TGTGCCAGCAGCGATGACCCCGACAGGGGAAATCAGCCCCAGCATTTT.